This entry describes one T cell receptor beta chain. What it recognizes is unknown. The library targeted TCRbeta and was prepared with unique molecular identifiers. TCRdb reanalysed the PCR reads using MiXCR and keeps one entry per CDR3 protein. The repertoire consists of around 800,000 distinct CDR3 sequences, with about 16% occurring once and the leading ten covering about 5%. The record originates from a study of T-cell reconstitution after alpha-beta-depleted transplantation in children. Broader study findings: Several hundred graft clones that had expanded were reportedly the source of alpha-beta T cells about two months after transplant.

This clonotype was sampled from a male patient between 5 and 17 years old who had a stem cell transplant for acute lymphoblastic leukemia, so the T cells may come from the graft donor. The material was PBMCs, mostly from graft donor cells, obtained 360 days after TCRalphabeta/CD19-depleted stem cell transplant.

The CDR3 region is CASSSYTGGAKEKLFF. CDR3 in DNA: TGTGCCAGCAGTTCGTACACGGGGGGGGCGAAAGAAAAACTGTTTTTT. V gene TRBV28 combines with J gene TRBJ1-4; weak D call: TRBD1 (6 bases). Germline V gene sequence: CDR1 MDHEN, CDR2 SYDVKM. This CDR3 region has 16 residues. V gave up 4 bases and J gave up 8 bases, with 20 bases separating them.